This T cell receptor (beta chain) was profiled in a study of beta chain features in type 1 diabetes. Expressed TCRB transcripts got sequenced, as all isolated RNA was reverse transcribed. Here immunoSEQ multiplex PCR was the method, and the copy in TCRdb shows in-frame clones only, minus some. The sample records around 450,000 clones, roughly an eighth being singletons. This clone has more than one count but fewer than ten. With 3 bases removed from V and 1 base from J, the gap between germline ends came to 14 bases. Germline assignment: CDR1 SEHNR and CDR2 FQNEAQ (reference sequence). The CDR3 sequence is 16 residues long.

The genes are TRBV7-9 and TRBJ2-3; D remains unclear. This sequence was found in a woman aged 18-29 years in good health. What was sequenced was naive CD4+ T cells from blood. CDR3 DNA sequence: TGTGCCAGCAGCTTGGTAGGGCGAGTCGGCACAGATACGCAGTATTTT. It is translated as CASSLVGRVGTDTQYF.